This paragraph reports one T cell receptor beta chain. As yet, its antigen is unknown. The data were taken from a study of cytomegalovirus exposure and HLA in healthy donors. General study findings and limits: V- and J-gene trimming of TCR beta was linked (in a later analysis) to a missense DCLRE1C variant. A likely sequencing artifact accounted for one observed cluster of highly shared sequence variants. Follow-up analysis found HLA locus-dependent TCR association rates, highest for DRB1 and lowest for HLA-C.

The CDR3 length is 16 residues. CDR1 and CDR2 from the germline V gene are SGHNT and YYREEE (reference sequence). V shed 4 bases and J 4 bases; nucleotides not matched to a gene: 8. Both 60 Vbeta primers and 13 Jbeta primers went into the PCR. Method: immunoSEQ multiplex PCR; TCRdb's copy keeps in-frame clones and lacks some. The table lists about 110,000 clones, around 74% of them singletons, with 4% to 5.5% in the top ten. This clonotype was sampled from a man younger than 40 in good health and CMV-seropositive. This chain uses TRBV5-4 with TRBJ2-5; TRBD2 matches at 12 bases. Source material: PBMCs. CDR3 DNA: TGTGCCAGCAGCCGGGGACTAGCGGGTCTCGGAGAGACCCAGTACTTC. It codes for CASSRGLAGLGETQYF.